This TCR beta chain was recovered during a study of blood T cell repertoires in COVID-19. About the research overall: Some COVID-19 samples were acute and others convalescent; all came from the United States, Italy and Spain.

The data were produced by immunoSEQ multiplex PCR, yet TCRdb's version contains in-frame clones alone and is incomplete. The sample has a few hundred thousand clones, 89% seen once. Looked up from germline, CDR1 is SGHTA and CDR2 is FQGTGA. V was cut by 1 base and J by 7 bases, with 16 bases left in between. CDR3 size: 15 residues. This clone has only a few counts. The sequence came from a man aged 45-65 years with acute or convalescent COVID-19. The sample consisted of peripheral blood. The rearrangement uses TRBV7-3 and TRBJ1-2; D is unclear. The CDR3 DNA follows: TGTGCCAGCAGCTTAATGCCAGGAAAAAGCTCTGGCTACACCTTC. Amino acid sequence: CASSLMPGKSSGYTF.